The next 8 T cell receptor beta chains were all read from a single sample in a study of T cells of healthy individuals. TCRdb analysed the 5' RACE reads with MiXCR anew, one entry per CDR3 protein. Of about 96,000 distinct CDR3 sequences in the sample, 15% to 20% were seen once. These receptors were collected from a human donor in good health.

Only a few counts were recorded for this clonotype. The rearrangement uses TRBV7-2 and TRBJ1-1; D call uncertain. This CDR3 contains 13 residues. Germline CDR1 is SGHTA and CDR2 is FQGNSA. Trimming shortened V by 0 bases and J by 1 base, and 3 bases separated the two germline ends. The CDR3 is CASSLAENTEAFF. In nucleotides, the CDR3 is TGTGCCAGCAGCTTAGCGGAGAACACTGAAGCTTTCTTT.

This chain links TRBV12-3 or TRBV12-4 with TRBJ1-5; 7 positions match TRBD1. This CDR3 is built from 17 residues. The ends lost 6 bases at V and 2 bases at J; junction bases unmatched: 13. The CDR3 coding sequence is TGTGCCAGCAGCCGAGGAGGCAGGGGGGGAGGCAATCAGCCCCAGCATTTT. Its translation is CASSRGGRGGGNQPQHF.

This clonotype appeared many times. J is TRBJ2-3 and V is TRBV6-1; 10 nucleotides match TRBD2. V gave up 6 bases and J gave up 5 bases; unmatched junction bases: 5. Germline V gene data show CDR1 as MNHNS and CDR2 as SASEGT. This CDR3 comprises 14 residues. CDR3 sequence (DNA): TGTGCCAGCAGCAGACTAGCGGGCCTAGATACGCAGTATTTT. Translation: CASSRLAGLDTQYF.

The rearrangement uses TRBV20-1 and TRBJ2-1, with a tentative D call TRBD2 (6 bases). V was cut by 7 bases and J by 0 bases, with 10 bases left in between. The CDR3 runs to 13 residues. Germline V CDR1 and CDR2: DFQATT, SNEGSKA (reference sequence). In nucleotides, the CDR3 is TGCAGTGGAGGCGGGAACTCCTACAATGAGCAGTTCTTC. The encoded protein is CSGGGNSYNEQFF.

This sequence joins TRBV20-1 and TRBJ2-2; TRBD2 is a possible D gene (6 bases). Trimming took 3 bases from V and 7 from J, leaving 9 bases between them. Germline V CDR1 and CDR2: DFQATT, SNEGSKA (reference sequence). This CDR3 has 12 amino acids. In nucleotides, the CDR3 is TGCAGTGCTAGTGGGGGGTTCGGGGAGCTGTTTTTT. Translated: CSASGGFGELFF.

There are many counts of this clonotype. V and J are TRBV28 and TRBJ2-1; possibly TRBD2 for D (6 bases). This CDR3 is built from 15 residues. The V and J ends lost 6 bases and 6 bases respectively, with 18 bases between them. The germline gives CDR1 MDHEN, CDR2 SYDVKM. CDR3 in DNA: TGTGCCAGCAGCCCTGGGGGGTCAGTTAGCAATGAGCAGTTCTTC. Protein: CASSPGGSVSNEQFF.

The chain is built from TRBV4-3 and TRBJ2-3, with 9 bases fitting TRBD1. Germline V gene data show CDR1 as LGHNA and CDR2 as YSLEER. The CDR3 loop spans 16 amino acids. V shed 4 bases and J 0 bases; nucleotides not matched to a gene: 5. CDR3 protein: CASSLDRGTSTDTQYF. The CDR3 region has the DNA TGCGCCAGCAGCCTCGACAGGGGGACTAGCACAGATACGCAGTATTTT.

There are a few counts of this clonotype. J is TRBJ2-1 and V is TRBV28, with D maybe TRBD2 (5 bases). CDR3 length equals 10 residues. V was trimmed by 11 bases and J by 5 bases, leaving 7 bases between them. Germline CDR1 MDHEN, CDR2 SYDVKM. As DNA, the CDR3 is TGTGCCGCGGGCAACAATGAGCAGTTCTTC. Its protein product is CAAGNNEQFF.